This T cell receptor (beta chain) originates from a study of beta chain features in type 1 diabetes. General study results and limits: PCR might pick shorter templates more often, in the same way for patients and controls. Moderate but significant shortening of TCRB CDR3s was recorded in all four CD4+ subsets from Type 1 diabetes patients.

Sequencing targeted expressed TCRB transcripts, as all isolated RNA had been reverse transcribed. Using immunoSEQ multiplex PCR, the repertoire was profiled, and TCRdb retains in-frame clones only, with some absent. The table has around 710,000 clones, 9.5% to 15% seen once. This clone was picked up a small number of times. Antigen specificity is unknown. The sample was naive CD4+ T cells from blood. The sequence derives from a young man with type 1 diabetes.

This CDR3 reads CASSVDGANYGYTF. CDR3 in DNA: TGTGCCAGCAGTGTAGACGGCGCTAACTATGGCTACACCTTC. This sequence joins TRBV6-1 and TRBJ1-2; the D is unclear. Trimming took off 4 bases at V and 0 bases at J, with 9 bases between the two ends. Germline V gene lookup returns CDR1 MNHNS and CDR2 SASEGT. The CDR3 spans 14 residues.